This entry features one T cell receptor (beta chain) sequence. Its specificity is not known. The record originates from a study of shared clonotypes between healthy human individuals. The study, taken as a whole, reports: Collection of samples was limited to blood; tissue repertoires likely differ. Naive subsets typically showed greater estimated richness than memory subsets.

Genomic DNA of each subset was evenly split across several immunoSEQ plates. TCRdb's table, derived via immunoSEQ multiplex PCR, lists solely in-frame clones and lacks some. The repertoire holds hundreds of thousands of clones, with roughly 96% as singletons. Trimming stripped 1 base from V and 2 bases from J, with 12 bases between. The CDR3 contains 15 residues. Germline loops: CDR1 KGHSY, CDR2 FQNENV. CD45RO-negative, CCR7-selected cells formed the naive CD8 fraction, which excluded terminally differentiated effector memory CD45RA+ cells. The donors were all Caucasian adults (living in Nashville, Tennessee).

The sample comprised naive CD8+ T cells sorted from blood. The sequence was obtained from a man younger than 40 in good health. The gene calls are TRBV16 and TRBJ2-7, with D possibly being TRBD1 or TRBD2 (5 bases each). The DNA for the CDR3 is TGTGCCAGCAGCCAATACCGGGACCAACCCTACGAGCAGTACTTC. Its protein product is CASSQYRDQPYEQYF.